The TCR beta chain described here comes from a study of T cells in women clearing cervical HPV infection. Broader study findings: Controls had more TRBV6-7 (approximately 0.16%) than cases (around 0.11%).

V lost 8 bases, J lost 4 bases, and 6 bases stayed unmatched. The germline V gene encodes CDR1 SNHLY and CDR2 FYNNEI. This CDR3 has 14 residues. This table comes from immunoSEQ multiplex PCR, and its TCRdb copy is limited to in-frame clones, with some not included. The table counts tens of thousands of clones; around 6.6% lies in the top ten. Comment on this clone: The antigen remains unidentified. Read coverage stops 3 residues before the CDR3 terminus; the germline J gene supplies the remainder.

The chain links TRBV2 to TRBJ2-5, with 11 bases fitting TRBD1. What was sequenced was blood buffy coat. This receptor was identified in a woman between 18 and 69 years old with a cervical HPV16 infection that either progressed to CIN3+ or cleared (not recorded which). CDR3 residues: CASGGQGARETQYF. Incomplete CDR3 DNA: TGTGCCAGCGGAGGACAGGGGGCGCGAGAGACC.